These T cell receptor beta chains were read from a single sample in a study of Ad26.COV2.S vaccination and SARS-CoV-2 variants. Assay used: immunoSEQ multiplex PCR; TCRdb lists only in-frame clones, some missing. The top ten clones hold roughly 2% of a sample with roughly 320,000 clones, 70% to 90% of them seen once. The sequences come from peripheral blood, collected in a trial of Ad26.COV2.S vaccine versus placebo. The receptors were gathered from a person aged 18-65 years who received the Ad26.COV2.S COVID-19 vaccine or a placebo. Each CDR3 is given with its conserved first and last residue. The D gene is left open where the match is weak. Expanded clones get a size class; other rows say once, few or many, or leave the size out.

CDR3 length	D gene	clone size	V gene	J gene	CDR3 protein	CDR3 DNA
15	-	-	TRBV5-1	TRBJ1-5	CASSLRPTSNQPQHF	TGCGCCAGCAGCTTGAGGCCAACCAGCAATCAGCCCCAGCATTTT
16	-	-	TRBV7-2	TRBJ2-7	CASSLDFAGAPYEQYF	TGTGCCAGCAGCTTAGACTTTGCCGGGGCCCCCTACGAGCAGTACTTC
11	-	once	TRBV28	TRBJ2-7	CASSPLTGLNF	TGTGCCAGCAGTCCCCTGACAGGTCTGAACTTC
14	-	-	TRBV5-1	TRBJ1-6	CASSFGGVDSPLHF	TGCGCCAGCAGCTTTGGCGGGGTCGATTCACCCCTCCACTTT
15	-	-	TRBV9	TRBJ1-3	CASSVEGQPGGTIYF	TGTGCCAGCAGCGTCGAAGGACAGCCCGGGGGCACCATATATTTT
15	TRBD1	few	TRBV19	TRBJ2-5	CASSRSTGWGETQYF	TGTGCCAGTAGCAGATCGACAGGGTGGGGGGAGACCCAGTACTTC
19	TRBD1	-	TRBV7-9	TRBJ1-5	CASSSHWGHRDSRNQPQHF	TGTGCCAGCAGCTCTCACTGGGGACACCGGGACAGTCGAAATCAGCCCCAGCATTTT
16	TRBD1	-	TRBV24-1	TRBJ1-1	CATSENRGDLNTEAFF	TGTGCCACCAGTGAGAACAGGGGAGATCTGAACACTGAAGCTTTCTTT
12	-	-	TRBV7-9	TRBJ1-2	CASSTVLVGYTF	TGTGCCAGCAGCACCGTGCTGGTTGGCTACACCTTC
15	TRBD1	-	TRBV28	TRBJ2-1	CASSLQGAGYNEQFF	TGTGCCAGCAGTTTACAGGGGGCGGGGTACAATGAGCAGTTCTTC
14	TRBD1	-	TRBV5-1	TRBJ2-7	CASTDTQGAGEQYF	TGCGCCAGCACCGACACACAGGGGGCGGGCGAGCAGTACTTC
14	-	-	TRBV7-9	TRBJ2-1	CASRDRDPIGEQFF	TGTGCCAGCAGAGACCGGGACCCGATAGGGGAGCAGTTCTTC
20	-	-	TRBV5-1	TRBJ2-2	CASSFTPPGTGIFNTGELFF	TGCGCCAGCAGCTTCACCCCCCCCGGGACCGGGATATTCAACACCGGGGAGCTGTTTTTT
17	-	-	TRBV9	TRBJ1-1	CASSGGAQPQRGTEAFF	TGTGCCAGCAGCGGGGGGGCACAGCCCCAGAGGGGCACTGAAGCTTTCTTT
15	-	-	TRBV9	TRBJ1-2	CASSVFAGQIYGYTF	TGTGCCAGCAGCGTATTCGCCGGACAGATCTATGGCTACACCTTC
12	-	-	TRBV12-3/TRBV12-4	TRBJ1-2	CASSPWLAGYTF	TGTGCCAGCAGTCCTTGGTTGGCGGGCTACACCTTC
11	-	-	TRBV30	TRBJ1-2	CAWSVLYGYTF	TGTGCCTGGAGTGTACTCTATGGCTACACCTTC
15	-	many	TRBV9	TRBJ1-6	CASSARTANNSPLHF	TGTGCCAGCAGCGCCCGGACAGCCAATAATTCACCCCTCCACTTT
15	TRBD1	-	TRBV2	TRBJ2-7	CASRVVTGQPYEQYF	TGTGCCAGCAGGGTCGTGACAGGGCAGCCCTACGAGCAGTACTTC
14	-	few	TRBV11-2	TRBJ2-3	CASSPLGAADTQYF	TGTGCCAGCAGCCCCCTCGGGGCTGCAGATACGCAGTATTTT
11	TRBD1	-	TRBV29-1	TRBJ2-1	CSVAGGNEQFF	TGCAGCGTCGCAGGGGGAAATGAGCAGTTCTTC
13	-	-	TRBV7-8	TRBJ2-5	CASSLGEKETQYF	TGTGCCAGCAGCTTAGGAGAGAAAGAGACCCAGTACTTC
13	TRBD2	-	TRBV3-1/TRBV3-2	TRBJ2-7	CASSHGGGNEQYF	TGTGCCAGCAGCCACGGGGGAGGGAACGAGCAGTACTTC
15	TRBD2	-	TRBV5-6	TRBJ2-3	CASSLLASGGYTQYF	TGTGCCAGCAGCTTGTTGGCTAGCGGGGGATATACGCAGTATTTT
14	-	-	TRBV14	TRBJ2-7	CASSQVRGSYEQYF	TGTGCCAGCAGCCAAGTTAGGGGTTCCTACGAGCAGTACTTC
16	TRBD1	-	TRBV13	TRBJ1-3	CASSSQTGGRRNTIYF	TGTGCCAGCAGCTCGCAAACAGGGGGCCGGCGAAACACCATATATTTT
16	-	-	TRBV5-4	TRBJ1-5	CASSLRGAGGNQPQHF	TGTGCCAGCAGCTTGCGGGGGGCAGGGGGCAATCAGCCCCAGCATTTT
13	-	-	TRBV2	TRBJ2-7	CASSERRIYEQYF	TGTGCCAGCAGTGAACGGCGGATATACGAGCAGTACTTC
14	-	-	TRBV30	TRBJ2-2	CAWSRIQNTGELFF	TGTGCCTGGAGCCGAATCCAGAACACCGGGGAGCTGTTTTTT
17	-	-	TRBV7-5	TRBJ2-7	CVRSLASQDIDSYEQYF	TGTGTCAGAAGCTTAGCATCCCAGGACATAGACTCCTACGAGCAGTACTTC
16	-	-	TRBV9	TRBJ1-1	CASSVGGVGGHTEAFF	TGTGCCAGCAGCGTAGGAGGGGTGGGGGGTCACACTGAAGCTTTCTTT
16	-	-	TRBV28	TRBJ2-1	CASSLLGMGGYNEQFF	TGTGCCAGCAGTTTACTGGGGATGGGGGGTTACAATGAGCAGTTCTTC
15	-	-	TRBV14	TRBJ2-7	CASSQELWGEYEQYF	TGTGCCAGCAGCCAAGAGCTCTGGGGGGAGTACGAGCAGTACTTC
14	TRBD1	-	TRBV5-1	TRBJ1-2	CASSQGQGAVGYTF	TGCGCCAGCAGCCAGGGACAGGGGGCGGTTGGCTACACCTTC
12	-	-	TRBV28	TRBJ1-1	CASSPRSVEAFF	TGTGCCAGCAGTCCCCGGAGCGTTGAAGCTTTCTTT
13	-	-	TRBV5-1	TRBJ2-7	CASSPRQAHEQYF	TGCGCCAGCAGCCCTCGACAGGCCCACGAGCAGTACTTC
16	TRBD1	-	TRBV18	TRBJ1-2	CASSPTAQGVVGGYTF	TGTGCCAGCTCACCCACCGCCCAGGGGGTGGTGGGTGGCTACACCTTC
16	-	-	TRBV30	TRBJ1-1	CAWRERTASMNTEAFF	TGTGCCTGGAGAGAACGGACGGCTAGCATGAACACTGAAGCTTTCTTT
14	-	-	TRBV18	TRBJ1-1	CASSPGGSSTEAFF	TGTGCCAGCTCACCGGGAGGGAGTAGCACTGAAGCTTTCTTT
15	TRBD1	-	TRBV10-3	TRBJ1-1	CAISETQGADTEAFF	TGTGCCATCAGTGAAACACAGGGGGCAGACACTGAAGCTTTCTTT
15	-	few	TRBV5-1	TRBJ2-7	CASSRGSGANYEQYF	TGCGCCAGCAGCCGAGGGTCGGGCGCCAACTACGAGCAGTACTTC
14	-	-	TRBV15	TRBJ2-2	CATSLWQANGELFF	TGTGCCACCAGCTTATGGCAGGCCAACGGGGAGCTGTTTTTT
15	-	-	TRBV12-5	TRBJ2-7	CASGFSRGPTYEQYF	TGTGCTAGTGGTTTCAGCCGGGGGCCCACCTACGAGCAGTACTTC
15	-	once	TRBV7-8	TRBJ2-7	CASSPTPPGHTPSGF	TGTGCCAGCAGCCCCACTCCCCCGGGACACACCCCCAGTGGTTTC
16	TRBD1	-	TRBV3-1/TRBV3-2	TRBJ1-6	CASSEIQGARNSPLHF	TGTGCCAGCAGCGAAATCCAGGGGGCGCGGAATTCACCCCTCCACTTT
15	-	once	TRBV9	TRBJ1-4	CASSVGGASNEKLFF	TGTGCCAGCAGCGTAGGGGGGGCGTCTAATGAAAAACTGTTTTTT
15	TRBD1	-	TRBV3-1/TRBV3-2	TRBJ1-1	CASSQVATGRLGAFF	TGTGCCAGCAGCCAAGTAGCGACAGGGAGATTGGGAGCTTTCTTT
16	TRBD2	-	TRBV5-1	TRBJ2-1	CASSGYSGGEYNEQFF	TGCGCCAGCAGCGGATATAGCGGGGGCGAATACAATGAGCAGTTCTTC
14	-	-	TRBV19	TRBJ1-1	CASSIKTRNTEAFF	TGTGCCAGTAGTATTAAAACCAGGAACACTGAAGCTTTCTTT
16	-	-	TRBV3-1/TRBV3-2	TRBJ1-2	CASSQGNQDGNYGYTF	TGTGCCAGCAGCCAAGGTAACCAGGATGGAAACTATGGCTACACCTTC
12	-	many	TRBV29-1	TRBJ2-5	CSVESGYETQYF	TGCAGCGTTGAATCAGGGTACGAGACCCAGTACTTC
14	-	-	TRBV18	TRBJ2-2	CASSPPLRSRELFF	TGTGCCAGCTCACCACCGTTGCGTTCGAGGGAGCTGTTTTTT
14	-	-	TRBV9	TRBJ1-6	CASSVGAYNSPLHF	TGTGCCAGCAGCGTGGGGGCCTATAATTCACCCCTCCACTTT